Shown below are 21 T cell receptor beta chains from a single sample sequenced in a study of cytomegalovirus exposure and HLA in healthy donors. PCR involved 60 Vbeta and 13 Jbeta primers. This table comes from immunoSEQ multiplex PCR, and its TCRdb copy is limited to in-frame clones, with some not included. The repertoire includes about 160,000 clones, about 75% of them detected once, and about 0.93% sits in the top ten. The sample consisted of PBMCs. The receptor source for this set is a woman aged 50 to 60 in good health and CMV-seropositive.

This chain joins TRBV29-1 and TRBJ1-1; 8 bases are a match to TRBD1. Germline V lookup: CDR1 SQVTM, CDR2 ANQGSEA. V dropped 7 bases and J dropped 0; count of bases not matched to a gene: 4. The CDR3 extends over 13 amino acids. CDR3 amino acids: CSAQGAVNTEAFF. CDR3 DNA sequence: TGCAGCGCCCAGGGGGCGGTGAACACTGAAGCTTTCTTT.

The V gene is TRBV10-3, the J gene TRBJ1-6; 7 bases fit TRBD1. Per the germline V gene, CDR1 is ENHRY and CDR2 is SYGVKD. The CDR3 has 13 amino acids. V was pared by 6 bases and J by 8 bases, with 4 bases of the junction left unmatched. The CDR3 region is CAIRSRGDSPLHF. CDR3 sequence (DNA): TGTGCCATCAGGAGCAGGGGGGATTCACCCCTCCACTTT.

This sequence joins TRBV27 and TRBJ1-2; D uncertain. The V gene's germline CDR1 is MNHEY and CDR2 SMNVEV (reference sequence). V was shortened by 10 bases and J by 7 bases, with 16 bases between the two germline ends. There are 12 residues in the CDR3. The chain's CDR3 is CATASEYGGYTF. The CDR3 coding sequence is TGTGCCACCGCCTCTGAGTACGGTGGCTACACCTTC.

V and J are TRBV18 and TRBJ2-1, with a weak D call TRBD2 (6 bases). V lost 1 base and J lost 5, with 12 bases in between. The CDR3 runs to 15 residues. Germline V lookup: CDR1 KGHSH, CDR2 LQKENI. CDR3: CASSPQLAANNEQFF. CDR3 DNA sequence: TGTGCCAGCTCACCACAACTAGCAGCCAACAATGAGCAGTTCTTC.

This clone came up a few times. The genes are TRBV9 and TRBJ2-3; D is unclear. Germline values: CDR1 SGDLS, CDR2 YYNGEE. The CDR3 has 14 residues. V lost 2 bases to trimming and J lost 0 bases, with 7 bases between them. CDR3 nucleotide sequence: TGTGCCAGCAGCGTCCTGAGTAGCACAGATACGCAGTATTTT. This codes for CASSVLSSTDTQYF.

This rearrangement joins TRBV5-1 to TRBJ2-5, with 7 bases aligning to TRBD2. V trimming: 1 base; J trimming: 3 bases; junction bases outside the gene matches: 6. Germline CDR1 reads SGHRS; CDR2 reads YFSETQ. The CDR3 sequence is 15 residues long. The CDR3 sequence is CASSLSRGEEETQYF. For the CDR3, the DNA is TGCGCCAGCAGCTTGTCTCGGGGGGAGGAAGAGACCCAGTACTTC.

The chain joins TRBV1 to TRBJ2-7; TRBD2 reflects the table's D call only, with no check against the DNA. TRBV1 is assigned pseudogene status. This CDR3 has 16 amino acids. This CDR3 reads CTSSQGRLYMNYEQYF. The CDR3 DNA follows: TGCACCAGCAGCCAAGGTCGACTATACATGAACTACGAGCAGTACTTC.

The chain has TRBV6-1 and TRBJ1-5, with D possibly being TRBD1 (6 bases). The V gene lost 1 base and the J gene lost 6 bases, with 16 bases spanning the gap. This CDR3 region has 16 residues. In germline, CDR1 is MNHNS, CDR2 SASEGT. In DNA, the CDR3 is TGTGCCAGCAGTGAAGATTTCAGGGGCCATGGTCAGCCCCAGCATTTT. Translation gives CASSEDFRGHGQPQHF.

This chain uses TRBV4-1 with TRBJ1-4; D is ambiguous. Trimming removed 4 bases at V and 5 bases at J, with 8 bases between. The CDR3 runs 13 residues. Germline V gives CDR1 MGHRA, CDR2 YSYEKL. The CDR3 DNA reads as TGCGCCAGCAGCCTTGGGAGAAATGAAAAACTGTTTTTT. Its protein is CASSLGRNEKLFF.

This clone was counted between two and nine times. This chain links TRBV4-1 with TRBJ2-3; unclear D gene. Per the germline V gene, CDR1 is MGHRA and CDR2 is YSYEKL. This CDR3 is built from 13 residues. V lost 3 bases, J lost 0 bases, and 4 bases lay in between. CDR3 loop: CASSHPSTDTQYF. CDR3 coding DNA: TGCGCCAGCAGCCACCCTAGCACAGATACGCAGTATTTT.

The rearrangement joins TRBV5-6 to TRBJ2-5; D is unresolved. The DNA end is a closer match to TRBJ2-7, so the J assignment may be wrong. Per the germline V gene, CDR1 is SGHDT and CDR2 is YYEEEE. The CDR3 loop spans 12 amino acids. The CDR3 region is CASSLLSYEQYF. DNA for the CDR3: TGTGCCAGCAGCTTGTTGTCCTACGAGCAGTACTTC.

The chain has TRBV5-6 and TRBJ1-1; no firm D call. Germline V gene lookup returns CDR1 SGHDT and CDR2 YYEEEE. The CDR3 loop spans 14 amino acids. Trimming cost V 5 bases and J 4 bases, with 15 bases left between them. This chain's CDR3 is CASSFIRGTTEAFF. For the CDR3, the DNA is TGTGCCAGCAGTTTTATCCGAGGTACCACTGAAGCTTTCTTT.

The chain recombines TRBV6-1 with TRBJ2-5; no definite D call. V was clipped by 8 bases and J by 5 bases, with 12 bases between them. The CDR3 contains 12 residues. From germline, CDR1 is MNHNS and CDR2 SASEGT. CDR3 residues: CASRQLAETQYF. The CDR3 DNA sequence: TGTGCCAGCCGCCAATTAGCCGAGACCCAGTACTTC.

This chain uses TRBV5-4 with TRBJ1-1; maybe TRBD1 (5 bases). Germline-derived CDR1 and CDR2 are SGHNT and YYREEE (reference sequence). The CDR3 is made up of 15 amino acids. The V and J ends lost 4 bases and 1 base respectively, with 14 bases between them. The CDR3 here is CASSPPGSGNTEAFF. The CDR3 DNA is TGTGCCAGCAGCCCGCCAGGGTCGGGGAACACTGAAGCTTTCTTT.

This clone came up a few times. J is TRBJ1-4 and V is TRBV6-1; D is possibly TRBD1 (6 bases). The CDR3 totals 13 residues. V lost 6 bases to trimming and J lost 8 bases, with 13 bases between them. The germline V gene has CDR1 MNHNS and CDR2 SASEGT. The CDR3 DNA follows: TGTGCCAGCAGGCCGACAGGAGACGAAAAACTGTTTTTT. Encoded protein: CASRPTGDEKLFF.

The CDR3 here is CASMLVGGTYEQYF. The CDR3 coding sequence is TGTGCCAGCATGTTGGTAGGAGGAACCTACGAGCAGTACTTC. J is TRBJ2-7 and V is TRBV28; a weak D match, TRBD2 (5 bases). With 7 bases removed from V and 2 bases from J, the gap between germline ends came to 15 bases. The CDR3 covers 14 residues. Looked up from germline, CDR1 is MDHEN and CDR2 is SYDVKM.

This clone was recorded once. The V gene is TRBV18, the J gene TRBJ2-7; 7 nucleotides align to TRBD2. Germline CDR1 and CDR2: KGHSH and LQKENI. The V gene end was trimmed by 0 bases and the J gene end by 3 bases; junction bases not matched to a gene: 5. The CDR3 extends over 15 amino acids. The CDR3: CASSPPAGDGYEQYF. CDR3 bases: TGTGCCAGCTCACCACCTGCGGGGGACGGCTACGAGCAGTACTTC.

A single count supports this clone. V is TRBV2 and J is TRBJ1-1; D might be TRBD1 (6 bases). From germline, CDR1 is SNHLY and CDR2 FYNNEI. V shed 7 bases and J shed 1 base, with 10 bases lying between them. CDR3 length equals 13 residues. This chain's CDR3 is CASKQGPNTEAFF. As DNA, the CDR3 is TGTGCCAGCAAGCAGGGGCCGAACACTGAAGCTTTCTTT.

V gene TRBV6-1 combines with J gene TRBJ1-1; no clear D gene. V lost 0 bases, J lost 1 base, and 6 bases lay in between. The CDR3 sequence is 14 residues long. Germline assignment: CDR1 MNHNS and CDR2 SASEGT. In DNA form, the CDR3 reads TGTGCCAGCAGTGAAGCCAGGCAGAACACTGAAGCTTTCTTT. Protein sequence: CASSEARQNTEAFF.

This sequence joins TRBV7-9 and TRBJ2-5, with D possibly being TRBD1 (6 bases). V dropped 5 bases and J dropped 1 base, with 14 bases sitting between them. This CDR3 is 15 amino acids long. Germline V CDR1 and CDR2: SEHNR, FQNEAQ (reference sequence). CDR3 in amino acids: CASSLGHLLQETQYF. The DNA for the CDR3 is TGTGCCAGCAGCCTGGGACATTTGCTCCAAGAGACCCAGTACTTC.

In nucleotides, the CDR3 is TGCGCCAGCAGCCCAGATACTAGCGGAGGCGTGGCCGGGGAGCTGTTTTTT. It is translated as CASSPDTSGGVAGELFF. The chain employs TRBV4-1 and TRBJ2-2; 8 nucleotides align to TRBD2. This CDR3 is 17 amino acids long. Losses at the gene ends were 4 bases for V and 6 bases for J; bases not matched to a gene: 13. In germline, CDR1 is MGHRA, CDR2 YSYEKL.